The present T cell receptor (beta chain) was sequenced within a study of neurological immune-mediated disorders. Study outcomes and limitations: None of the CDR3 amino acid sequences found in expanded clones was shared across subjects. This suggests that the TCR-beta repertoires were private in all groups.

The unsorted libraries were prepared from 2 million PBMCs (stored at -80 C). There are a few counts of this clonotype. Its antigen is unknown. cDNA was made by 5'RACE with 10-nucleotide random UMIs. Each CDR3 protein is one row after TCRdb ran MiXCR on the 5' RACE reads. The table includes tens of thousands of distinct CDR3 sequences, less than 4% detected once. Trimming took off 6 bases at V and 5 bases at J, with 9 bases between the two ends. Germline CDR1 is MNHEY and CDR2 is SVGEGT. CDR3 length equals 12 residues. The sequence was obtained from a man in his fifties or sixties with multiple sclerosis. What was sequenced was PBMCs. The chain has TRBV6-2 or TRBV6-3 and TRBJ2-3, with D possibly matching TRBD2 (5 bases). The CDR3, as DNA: TGTGCCAGCAGCCACCGGGGAGATACGCAGTATTTT. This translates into CASSHRGDTQYF.